This T cell receptor (beta chain) was retrieved from a study of T cells in Graves' hyperthyroidism and ophthalmopathy. Overall study: Peripheral blood was secured at the point of initial diagnosis, before any treatment. Study-level results: Onset of ophthalmopathy came a median 6.5 months after the model predicted it.

This clonotype was seen repeatedly, ten times or more. Its antigen remains unidentified. Trimming removed 0 bases at V and 1 base at J, with 10 bases between. Germline CDR1 is SGDLS and CDR2 is YYNGEE. The CDR3 runs 15 residues. RNA transcripts were the template for amplifying TCR beta CDR3 regions. The HTBI set primed first-round TCR CDR3 RT-PCR. In TCRdb, the multiplex PCR reads were re-called with MiXCR into one record per CDR3 protein. The profile shows under 400,000 distinct CDR3 sequences, approximately 18% of them singletons. The authors obtained PBMCs from 9 to 10 ml of fresh peripheral blood. The genes are TRBV9 and TRBJ1-1; TRBD1 is a possible D gene (6 bases). The clonotype was recovered from a woman between 35 and 50 years old with Graves' ophthalmopathy. Sequences were obtained from blood. Here the CDR3 reads CASSVVQGQNTEAFF. For the CDR3, the DNA is TGTGCCAGCAGCGTAGTTCAGGGGCAGAACACTGAAGCTTTCTTT.